This T cell receptor (beta chain) was profiled in a study of response to subunit inactivated influenza vaccine. The trim removed 5 bases at V and 7 bases at J, leaving 6 bases unmatched. This CDR3 is built from 15 residues. Germline CDR1 MDHEN, CDR2 SYDVKM. Overall study results and limits: With each seasonal influenza vaccination, the authors suggested, few new T cells are recruited.

Remarks on this clonotype: Its antigen is currently unknown.

TCRdb called the RT-PCR reads again in MiXCR, with one record for every CDR3 protein. The profile shows a few hundred thousand distinct CDR3 sequences, 9.5% to 13% of them singletons. The specimen comprised PBMCs from blood, sampled roughly 6 weeks after vaccination. The source is a man in his forties or fifties who received an inactivated influenza vaccine. V is TRBV28 and J is TRBJ2-3; TRBD2 aligns across 13 bases. CDR3 sequence (DNA): TGTGCCAGCAGTACACTAGCGGGGGGGCCCCATACGCAGTATTTT. It specifies CASSTLAGGPHTQYF. The full variable domain, completed using reference TRBV28 and TRBJ2-3, is DVKVTQSSRYLVKRTGEKVFLECVQDMDHENMFWYRQDPGLGLRLIYFSYDVKMKEKGDIPEGYSVSREKKERFSLILESASTNQTSMYLCASSTLAGGPHTQYFGPGTRLTVL.